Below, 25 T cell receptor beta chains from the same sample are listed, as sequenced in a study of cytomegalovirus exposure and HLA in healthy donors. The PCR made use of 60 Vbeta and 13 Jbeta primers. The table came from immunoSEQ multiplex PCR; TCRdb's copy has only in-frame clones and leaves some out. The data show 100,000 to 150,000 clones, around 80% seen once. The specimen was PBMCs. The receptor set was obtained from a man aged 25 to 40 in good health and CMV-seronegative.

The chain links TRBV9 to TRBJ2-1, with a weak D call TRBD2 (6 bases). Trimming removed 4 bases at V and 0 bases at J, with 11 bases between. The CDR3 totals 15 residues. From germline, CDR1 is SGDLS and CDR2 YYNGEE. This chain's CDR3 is CASSPWTNSYNEQFF. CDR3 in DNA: TGTGCCAGCAGCCCCTGGACTAACTCCTACAATGAGCAGTTCTTC. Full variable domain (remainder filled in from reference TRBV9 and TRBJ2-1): DSGVTQTPKHLITATGQRVTLRCSPRSGDLSVYWYQQSLDQGLQFLIQYYNGEERAKGNILERFSAQQFPDLHSELNLSSLELGDSALYFCASSPWTNSYNEQFFGPGTRLTVL.

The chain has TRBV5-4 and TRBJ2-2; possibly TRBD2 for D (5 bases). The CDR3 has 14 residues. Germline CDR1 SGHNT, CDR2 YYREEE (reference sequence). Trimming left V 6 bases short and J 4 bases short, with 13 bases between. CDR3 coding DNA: TGTGCCAGCACCCCCGTCGGAGGCACCGGGGAGCTGTTTTTT. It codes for CASTPVGGTGELFF.

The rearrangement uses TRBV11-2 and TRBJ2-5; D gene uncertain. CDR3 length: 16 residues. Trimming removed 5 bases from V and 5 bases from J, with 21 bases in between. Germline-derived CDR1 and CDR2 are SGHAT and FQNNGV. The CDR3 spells CASSPTILFYTETQYF. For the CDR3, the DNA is TGTGCCAGCAGCCCCACGATACTATTCTACACGGAGACCCAGTACTTC. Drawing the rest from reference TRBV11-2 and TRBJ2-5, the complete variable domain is EAGVAQSPRYKIIEKRQSVAFWCNPISGHATLYWYQQILGQGPKLLIQFQNNGVVDDSQLPKDRFSAERLKGVDSTLKIQPAKLEDSAVYLCASSPTILFYTETQYFGPGTRLLVL.

The CDR3 DNA reads TGTGCCTGGAGTCCACGGGACACCCAAAGGGAGCTCTACTCCTACGAGCAGTACTTC. Translating gives CAWSPRDTQRELYSYEQYF. V and J are TRBV30 and TRBJ2-7, with D perhaps matching TRBD1 (6 bases). This CDR3 region has 19 residues. Trimming pared 2 bases from V and 0 bases from J, leaving 26 bases between. Per germline, CDR1 GTSNPN and CDR2 SVGIG (reference sequence).

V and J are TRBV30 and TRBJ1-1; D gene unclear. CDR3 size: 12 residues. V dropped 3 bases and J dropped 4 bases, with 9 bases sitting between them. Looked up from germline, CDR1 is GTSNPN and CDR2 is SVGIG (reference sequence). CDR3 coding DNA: TGTGCCTGGAGCGAGGGTTTCACTGAAGCTTTCTTT. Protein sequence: CAWSEGFTEAFF.

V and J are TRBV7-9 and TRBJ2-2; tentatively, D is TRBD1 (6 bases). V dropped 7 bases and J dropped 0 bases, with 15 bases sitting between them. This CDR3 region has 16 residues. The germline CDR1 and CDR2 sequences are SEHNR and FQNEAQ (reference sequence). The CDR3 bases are TGTGCCAGCAAAAACCGGGACACCTCGAACACCGGGGAGCTGTTTTTT. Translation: CASKNRDTSNTGELFF.

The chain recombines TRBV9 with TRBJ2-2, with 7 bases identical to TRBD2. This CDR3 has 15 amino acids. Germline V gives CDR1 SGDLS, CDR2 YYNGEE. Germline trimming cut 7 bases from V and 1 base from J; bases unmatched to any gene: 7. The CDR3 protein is CASGGRGRNTGELFF. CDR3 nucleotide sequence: TGTGCCAGCGGGGGGAGGGGCCGGAACACCGGGGAGCTGTTTTTT.

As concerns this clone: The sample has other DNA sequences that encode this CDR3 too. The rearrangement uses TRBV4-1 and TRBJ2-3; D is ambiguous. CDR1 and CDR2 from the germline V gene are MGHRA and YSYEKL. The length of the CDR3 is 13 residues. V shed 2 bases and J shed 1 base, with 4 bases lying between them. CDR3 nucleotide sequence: TGCGCCAGCAGCCAACAGGGCACAGATACGCAGTATTTT. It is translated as CASSQQGTDTQYF.

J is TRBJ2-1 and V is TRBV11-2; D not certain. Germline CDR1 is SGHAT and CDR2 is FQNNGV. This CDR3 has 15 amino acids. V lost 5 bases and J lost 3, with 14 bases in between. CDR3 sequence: CASSQNPGFYNEQFF. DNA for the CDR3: TGTGCCAGCAGCCAGAACCCAGGTTTCTACAATGAGCAGTTCTTC.

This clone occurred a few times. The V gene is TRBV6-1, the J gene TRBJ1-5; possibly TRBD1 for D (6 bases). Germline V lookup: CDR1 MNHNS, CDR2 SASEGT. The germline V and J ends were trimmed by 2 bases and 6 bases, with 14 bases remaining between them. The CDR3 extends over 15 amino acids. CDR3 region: CASSEWGHRRQPQHF. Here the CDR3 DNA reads TGTGCCAGCAGTGAATGGGGGCACAGGCGTCAGCCCCAGCATTTT.

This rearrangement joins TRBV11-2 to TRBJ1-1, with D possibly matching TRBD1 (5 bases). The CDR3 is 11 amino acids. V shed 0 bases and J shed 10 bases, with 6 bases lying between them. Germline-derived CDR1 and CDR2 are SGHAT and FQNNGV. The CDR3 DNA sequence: TGTGCCAGCAGCTTAGAGGGGGGAGCTTTCTTT. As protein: CASSLEGGAFF.

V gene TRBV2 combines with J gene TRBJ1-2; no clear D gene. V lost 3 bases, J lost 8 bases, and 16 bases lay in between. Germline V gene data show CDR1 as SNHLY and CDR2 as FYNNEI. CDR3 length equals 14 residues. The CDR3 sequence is CASSELPRSGGYTF. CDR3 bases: TGTGCCAGCAGTGAGTTACCCCGGTCCGGGGGCTACACCTTC.

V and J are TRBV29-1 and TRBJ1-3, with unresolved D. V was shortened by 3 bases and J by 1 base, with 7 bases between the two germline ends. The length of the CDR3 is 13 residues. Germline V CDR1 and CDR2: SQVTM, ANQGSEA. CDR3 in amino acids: CSVEGGSGNTIYF. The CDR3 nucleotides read TGCAGCGTTGAGGGAGGATCTGGAAACACCATATATTTT.

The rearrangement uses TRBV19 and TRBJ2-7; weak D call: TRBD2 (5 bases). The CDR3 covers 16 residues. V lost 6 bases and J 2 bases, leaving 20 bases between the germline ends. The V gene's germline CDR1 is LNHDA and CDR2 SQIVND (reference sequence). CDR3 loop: CASSLIPVGGPYEQYF. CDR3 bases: TGTGCCAGTAGCCTAATCCCCGTCGGAGGACCCTACGAGCAGTACTTC.

CDR3 coding DNA: TGTGCCAGCAGCCCCATCCCGAAAAACGAGCAGTACTTC. This translates into CASSPIPKNEQYF. This chain joins TRBV6-5 and TRBJ2-5; D uncertain. The J call is uncertain, as TRBJ2-7 better fits the DNA end. In germline, CDR1 is MNHEY, CDR2 SVGAGI. The CDR3 has 13 residues.

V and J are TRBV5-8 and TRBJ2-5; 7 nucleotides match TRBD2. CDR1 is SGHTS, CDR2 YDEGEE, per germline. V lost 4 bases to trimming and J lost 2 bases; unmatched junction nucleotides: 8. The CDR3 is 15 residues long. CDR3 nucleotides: TGTGCCAGCAGCCTTGGGGGGGTCCCTCAAGAGACCCAGTACTTC. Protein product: CASSLGGVPQETQYF.

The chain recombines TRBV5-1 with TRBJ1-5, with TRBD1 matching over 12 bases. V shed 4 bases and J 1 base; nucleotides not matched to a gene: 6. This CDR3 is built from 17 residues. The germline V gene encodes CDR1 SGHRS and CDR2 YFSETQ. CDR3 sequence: CASSPGTGGYSNQPQHF. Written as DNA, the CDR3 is TGCGCCAGCAGCCCCGGGACAGGGGGCTACAGCAATCAGCCCCAGCATTTT. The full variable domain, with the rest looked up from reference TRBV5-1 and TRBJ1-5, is KAGVTQTPRYLIKTRGQQVTLSCSPISGHRSVSWYQQTPGQGLQFLFEYFSETQRNKGNFPGRFSGRQFSNSRSEMNVSTLELGDSALYLCASSPGTGGYSNQPQHFGDGTRLSIL.

CDR3 nucleotide sequence: TGTGCCAGCAGTTCACCGGGACAGGGGTCCGGGGAGCTGTTTTTT. Translated, it gives CASSSPGQGSGELFF. This chain uses TRBV28 with TRBJ2-2, with 10 bases identical to TRBD1. This CDR3 contains 15 residues. J was trimmed by 6 bases and V by 4 bases; bases with no gene match: 5. Germline CDR1 is MDHEN and CDR2 is SYDVKM. Combining the CDR3 with reference TRBV28 and TRBJ2-2 gives the whole variable domain DVKVTQSSRYLVKRTGEKVFLECVQDMDHENMFWYRQDPGLGLRLIYFSYDVKMKEKGDIPEGYSVSREKKERFSLILESASTNQTSMYLCASSSPGQGSGELFFGEGSRLTVL.

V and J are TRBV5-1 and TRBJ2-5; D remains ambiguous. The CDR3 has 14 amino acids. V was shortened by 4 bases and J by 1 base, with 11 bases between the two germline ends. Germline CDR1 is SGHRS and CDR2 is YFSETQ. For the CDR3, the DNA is TGCGCCAGCAGCCTAACTCGAGCCCAAGAGACCCAGTACTTC. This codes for CASSLTRAQETQYF.

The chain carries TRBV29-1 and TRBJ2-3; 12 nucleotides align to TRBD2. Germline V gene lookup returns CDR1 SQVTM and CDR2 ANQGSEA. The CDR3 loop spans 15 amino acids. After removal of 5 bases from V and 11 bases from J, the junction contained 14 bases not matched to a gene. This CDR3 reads CSVSEGTGLAGVQYF. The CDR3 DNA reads TGCAGCGTTTCCGAGGGGACGGGACTAGCGGGCGTGCAGTATTTT.

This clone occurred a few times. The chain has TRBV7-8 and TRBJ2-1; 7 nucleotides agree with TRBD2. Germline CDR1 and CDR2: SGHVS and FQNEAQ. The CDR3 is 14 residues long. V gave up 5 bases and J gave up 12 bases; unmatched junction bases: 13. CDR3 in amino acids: CASSIVAGQSLQFF. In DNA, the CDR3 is TGTGCCAGCAGCATAGTAGCGGGTCAGAGTCTGCAGTTCTTC.

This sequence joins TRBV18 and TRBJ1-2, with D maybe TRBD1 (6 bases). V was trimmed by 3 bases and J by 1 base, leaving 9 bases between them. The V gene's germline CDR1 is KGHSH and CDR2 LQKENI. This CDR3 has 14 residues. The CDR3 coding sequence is TGTGCCAGCTCACCTCTGGACAGTAACTATGGCTACACCTTC. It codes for CASSPLDSNYGYTF.

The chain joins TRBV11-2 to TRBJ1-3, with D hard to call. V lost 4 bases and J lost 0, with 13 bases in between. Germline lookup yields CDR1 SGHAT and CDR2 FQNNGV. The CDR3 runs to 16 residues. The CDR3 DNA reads TGTGCCAGCAGCTCACCTTGGACTAACTCTGGAAACACCATATATTTT. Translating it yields CASSSPWTNSGNTIYF.

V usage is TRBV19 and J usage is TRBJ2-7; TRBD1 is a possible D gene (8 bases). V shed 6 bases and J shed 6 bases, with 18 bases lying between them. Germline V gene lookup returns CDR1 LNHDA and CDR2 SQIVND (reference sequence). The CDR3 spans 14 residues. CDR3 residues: CASRNQGASGEQYF. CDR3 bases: TGTGCCAGTAGGAACCAGGGGGCTAGCGGCGAGCAGTACTTC.

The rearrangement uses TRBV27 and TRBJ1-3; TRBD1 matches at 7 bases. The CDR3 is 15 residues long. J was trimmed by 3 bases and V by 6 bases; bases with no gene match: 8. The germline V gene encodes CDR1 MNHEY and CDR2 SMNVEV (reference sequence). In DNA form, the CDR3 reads TGTGCCAGCAGCCTACAGGGGTTGGATGGAAACACCATATATTTT. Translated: CASSLQGLDGNTIYF.